The 21 T cell receptor beta chains listed next were all sequenced from one sample in a study of cytotoxic CD8 clonotypes in ibrutinib-treated CLL. The table came from immunoSEQ multiplex PCR; TCRdb's copy has only in-frame clones and leaves some out. The table shows about 25,000 clones, with about 69% occurring only once. Here the sequenced sample was PBMCs, taken after 12 months of ibrutinib treatment. These receptors all stem from a human donor with chronic lymphocytic leukemia.

The chain employs TRBV30 and TRBJ1-5, with 7 bases identical to TRBD1. The germline CDR1 and CDR2 sequences are GTSNPN and SVGIG (reference sequence). The CDR3 has 15 amino acids. J gave up 0 bases and V 2 bases, and 4 bases lay outside the gene matches. CDR3 sequence: CAWSRQGHSNQPQHF. The CDR3 DNA is TGTGCCTGGAGTCGACAGGGCCATAGCAATCAGCCCCAGCATTTT.

This rearrangement joins TRBV6-5 to TRBJ2-3; 8 nucleotides line up with TRBD2. V lost 6 bases to trimming and J lost 4 bases; unmatched junction nucleotides: 6. CDR3 length equals 14 residues. Per the germline V gene, CDR1 is MNHEY and CDR2 is SVGAGI. DNA of the CDR3: TGTGCCAGCAGGACGGGGGGGTCGGCAGATACGCAGTATTTT. Translating gives CASRTGGSADTQYF.

V gene TRBV30 combines with J gene TRBJ2-1, with D possibly being TRBD2 (7 bases). Trimming cost V 2 bases and J 3 bases, with 14 bases left between them. This CDR3 is built from 15 residues. The germline CDR1 and CDR2 sequences are GTSNPN and SVGIG (reference sequence). The DNA for the CDR3 is TGTGCCTGGAGTCTCCTAGGGGGGGTCTACAATGAGCAGTTCTTC. Its protein is CAWSLLGGVYNEQFF.

With regard to this clone: Mismatch with germline at one junction end may stem from a read error. The gene calls are TRBV5-6 and TRBJ1-4; D uncertain. The CDR3 covers 11 residues. Germline CDR1 is SGHDT and CDR2 is YYEEEE. CDR3 sequence: CAGSLKGTVFF. DNA for the CDR3: TGTGCCGGCAGCTTGAAGGGAACGGTGTTTTTT. The whole variable domain, filled in from reference TRBV5-6 and TRBJ1-4, reads DAGVTQSPTHLIKTRGQQVTLRCSPKSGHDTVSWYQQALGQGPQFIFQYYEEEERQRGNFPDRFSGHQFPNYSSELNVNALLLGDSALYLCAGSLKGTVFFGSGTQLSVL.

The CDR3: CASSIFWQNTEAFF. DNA for the CDR3: TGTGCCAGTAGCATCTTCTGGCAGAACACTGAAGCTTTCTTT. V usage is TRBV19 and J usage is TRBJ1-1, with D hard to call. The CDR3 is 14 residues long. V dropped 6 bases and J dropped 1 base, with 12 bases sitting between them. The V gene's germline CDR1 is LNHDA and CDR2 SQIVND (reference sequence).

The count of this clone is one. The rearrangement joins TRBV21-1 to TRBJ2-7; TRBD1 was called by the table and not checked on the DNA. TRBV21-1 is recorded as a pseudogene. There are 17 residues in the CDR3. In DNA, the CDR3 is TGTGCCAGCAGCAATGGCCCAGGGTTATCGTTTTTCTACGAGCAGTACTTC. Its translation is CASSNGPGLSFFYEQYF.

The genes are TRBV5-1 and TRBJ1-1; D possibly corresponds to TRBD1 (6 bases). Between the trimmed V and J ends, which lost 3 bases and 12 bases, there was a span of 21 bases. CDR3 length equals 14 residues. Germline CDR1 reads SGHRS; CDR2 reads YFSETQ. DNA of the CDR3: TGCGCCAGCAGCTCAACACAGGGAGCAGGTCCTTCTTTCTTT. Its protein product is CASSSTQGAGPSFF.

The gene calls are TRBV30 and TRBJ1-2, with D maybe TRBD1 (6 bases). The CDR3 spans 14 residues. V was cut by 5 bases and J by 4 bases, with 17 bases left in between. Germline V gives CDR1 GTSNPN, CDR2 SVGIG (reference sequence). The DNA of the CDR3 is TGTGCCTGGTGGGCGGGCAGGGGAATCTATGGCTACACCTTC. Translating gives CAWWAGRGIYGYTF.

The chain carries TRBV5-1 and TRBJ2-2, with a weak D call TRBD1 (6 bases). Trimming took 7 bases from V and 5 from J, leaving 18 bases between them. The germline gives CDR1 SGHRS, CDR2 YFSETQ. This CDR3 contains 15 residues. CDR3 region: CASPLDSNLTGELFF. The DNA of the CDR3 is TGCGCCAGCCCTCTGGACAGTAACCTTACCGGGGAGCTGTTTTTT.

The chain has TRBV9 and TRBJ2-7; D gene unclear. The germline V gene has CDR1 SGDLS and CDR2 YYNGEE. Trimming took off 0 bases at V and 3 bases at J, with 13 bases between the two ends. This CDR3 region has 15 residues. The CDR3 loop reads CASSVGLDPSYEQYF. The CDR3 nucleotides read TGTGCCAGCAGCGTAGGCCTAGATCCGAGCTACGAGCAGTACTTC.

This rearrangement joins TRBV5-1 to TRBJ1-2; D is uncertain. The germline V and J ends were trimmed by 4 bases and 7 bases, with 17 bases remaining between them. The CDR3 has 14 residues. CDR1 and CDR2 from the germline V gene are SGHRS and YFSETQ. The CDR3 DNA sequence: TGCGCCAGCAGCCCTTCCGACCCCACGAGTGGCTACACCTTC. It codes for CASSPSDPTSGYTF.

V is TRBV4-1 and J is TRBJ2-2; possibly TRBD1 or TRBD2 for D (5 bases each). The CDR3 spans 12 residues. Trimming pared 5 bases from V and 5 bases from J, leaving 6 bases between. Per germline, CDR1 MGHRA and CDR2 YSYEKL. The CDR3 bases are TGCGCCAGCAGCGGGGGAACCGGGGAGCTGTTTTTT. Its translation is CASSGGTGELFF.

The table lists this clone with a few counts. The V and J genes are TRBV28 and TRBJ1-2; 9 bases match TRBD1. Per the germline V gene, CDR1 is MDHEN and CDR2 is SYDVKM. The CDR3 loop spans 15 amino acids. V lost 5 bases, J lost 6 bases, and 10 bases stayed unmatched. The CDR3 DNA is TGTGCCAGCAGTCTCAGTGGGACAGGGAACCATGGCTACACCTTC. Amino acid sequence: CASSLSGTGNHGYTF.

V usage is TRBV5-1 and J usage is TRBJ2-7; no definite D call. The CDR3 length is 14 residues. Germline assignment: CDR1 SGHRS and CDR2 YFSETQ. V lost 0 bases and J 6 bases, leaving 13 bases between the germline ends. This CDR3 is CASSLAESWVEQYF. In DNA, the CDR3 is TGCGCCAGCAGCTTGGCCGAGTCATGGGTCGAGCAGTACTTC.

The chain links TRBV4-1 to TRBJ2-7; D gene unclear. Germline CDR1 MGHRA, CDR2 YSYEKL. Trimming cost V 4 bases and J 2 bases, with 12 bases left between them. The CDR3 totals 14 residues. CDR3 bases: TGCGCCAGCAGCCCAGGTCAGTCCCCCTACGAGCAGTACTTC. It translates to CASSPGQSPYEQYF.

V gene TRBV14 combines with J gene TRBJ2-5; D unclear. V was cut by 3 bases and J by 2 bases, with 13 bases left in between. The CDR3 length is 15 residues. The V gene's germline CDR1 is SGHDN and CDR2 FVKESK. The DNA for the CDR3 is TGTGCCAGCAGCCACGGCTCTCTCAGACAAGAGACCCAGTACTTC. Translated: CASSHGSLRQETQYF. The full variable domain, completed using reference TRBV14 and TRBJ2-5, is EAGVTQFPSHSVIEKGQTVTLRCDPISGHDNLYWYRRVMGKEIKFLLHFVKESKQDESGMPNNRFLAERTGGTYSTLKVQPAELEDSGVYFCASSHGSLRQETQYFGPGTRLLVL.

The chain uses TRBV5-6 and TRBJ2-7; D assignment may be TRBD1 or TRBD2 (5 bases each). Trimming took off 0 bases at V and 2 bases at J, with 6 bases between the two ends. Germline-derived CDR1 and CDR2 are SGHDT and YYEEEE. This CDR3 has 13 amino acids. CDR3 nucleotide sequence: TGTGCCAGCAGCTTGGGGGACCCCTACGAGCAGTACTTC. Protein sequence: CASSLGDPYEQYF.

The genes are TRBV19 and TRBJ1-5; weak D call: TRBD1 (6 bases). CDR1 and CDR2 (germline): LNHDA, SQIVND (reference sequence). This CDR3 spans 18 amino acids. V dropped 6 bases and J dropped 1 base, with 22 bases sitting between them. Written as DNA, the CDR3 is TGTGCCAGTAGCCCCGATTTAGGGGGGAATTTGAGCAATCAGCCCCAGCATTTT. Its protein is CASSPDLGGNLSNQPQHF.

The chain links TRBV11-2 to TRBJ2-5; D unresolved. Per the germline V gene, CDR1 is SGHAT and CDR2 is FQNNGV. The CDR3 covers 12 residues. Trimming pared 3 bases from V and 2 bases from J, leaving 4 bases between. CDR3 sequence reads: CASSFVQETQYF. DNA for the CDR3: TGTGCCAGCAGCTTTGTGCAAGAGACCCAGTACTTC.

This clone was seen more than once but under ten times. V is TRBV19 and J is TRBJ2-2; TRBD1 matches at 7 bases. The length of the CDR3 is 15 residues. Per the germline V gene, CDR1 is LNHDA and CDR2 is SQIVND (reference sequence). V lost 7 bases, J lost 1 base, and 6 bases stayed unmatched. The CDR3 DNA reads as TGTGCCAGTACCAAAAGGGGGCAGAACACCGGGGAGCTGTTTTTT. This encodes CASTKRGQNTGELFF.

This clone has more than one count but fewer than ten. The chain uses TRBV5-4 and TRBJ1-1, with 8 nucleotides matching TRBD1. This CDR3 spans 14 amino acids. In germline, CDR1 is SGHNT, CDR2 YYREEE (reference sequence). The ends lost 4 bases at V and 5 bases at J; junction bases unmatched: 7. This chain's CDR3 is CASSLTGERTEAFF. Written as DNA, the CDR3 is TGTGCCAGCAGCCTGACAGGGGAGAGGACTGAAGCTTTCTTT.